A single sample is the source of the 17 T cell receptor beta chains below, sequenced in a study of cytomegalovirus exposure and HLA in healthy donors. It was with 60 Vbeta and 13 Jbeta primers that the PCR ran. Profiling relied on immunoSEQ multiplex PCR, and the TCRdb table lists in-frame clones only, not all of them. The repertoire holds about 190,000 clones, about 81% seen once, with approximately 4.8% in the top ten. The sample taken for sequencing was PBMCs. These receptors all come from a man aged 25-45 years in good health and CMV-seropositive.

The chain combines TRBV19 with TRBJ2-2, with no clear D. CDR1 is LNHDA, CDR2 SQIVND, per germline (reference sequence). CDR3 length equals 12 residues. Trimming took 5 bases from V and 9 from J, leaving 10 bases between them. The chain's CDR3 is CASSFQARELFF. In DNA, the CDR3 is TGTGCCAGTAGTTTCCAGGCCCGGGAGCTGTTTTTT.

The gene calls are TRBV15 and TRBJ2-1, with 10 bases fitting TRBD1. CDR1 LNHNV and CDR2 YYDKDF come from the germline V gene (reference sequence). The CDR3 sequence is 16 residues long. J lost 9 bases, V lost 6 bases, and 14 bases had no gene match. The CDR3: CATRRSGTGDSGEQFF. The CDR3 coding sequence is TGTGCCACCAGGCGGTCTGGGACAGGGGATTCCGGTGAGCAGTTCTTC.

The CDR3 sequence: CASSYGVGGETQYF. In DNA form, the CDR3 reads TGTGCCAGCAGTTACGGAGTGGGTGGGGAGACCCAGTACTTC. The chain couples TRBV6-6 to TRBJ2-5; D not resolved. CDR3 length equals 14 residues. Trimming left V 2 bases short and J 5 bases short, with 12 bases between. In germline, CDR1 is MNHNY, CDR2 SVGAGI (reference sequence).

This clone was detected only once. CDR3 in DNA: TGTGCCAGCAGCGGTGACACTCATAATTCACCCCTCCACTTT. It specifies CASSGDTHNSPLHF. This chain connects TRBV7-9 to TRBJ1-6; no clear D. The CDR3 covers 14 residues. From germline, CDR1 is SEHNR and CDR2 FQNEAQ (reference sequence). Between the trimmed V and J ends, which lost 5 bases and 5 bases, there was a span of 10 bases.

Only one count was recorded for this clone. The chain links TRBV15 to TRBJ2-1, with D possibly matching TRBD1 (5 bases). There are 16 residues in the CDR3. Trimming shortened V by 4 bases and J by 12 bases, and 25 bases separated the two germline ends. Germline CDR1 is LNHNV and CDR2 is YYDKDF (reference sequence). The CDR3 here is CATSNPGEQKSRGQFF. CDR3 bases: TGTGCCACCAGCAATCCGGGTGAACAAAAAAGTAGGGGGCAGTTCTTC. The full variable domain, with the rest looked up from reference TRBV15 and TRBJ2-1, is DAMVIQNPRYQVTQFGKPVTLSCSQTLNHNVMYWYQQKSSQAPKLLFHYYDKDFNNEADTPDNFQSRRPNTSFCFLDIRSPGLGDTAMYLCATSNPGEQKSRGQFFGPGTRLTVL.

This chain links TRBV7-9 with TRBJ2-7, with 7 bases matching TRBD2. Trimming cost V 3 bases and J 2 bases; bases outside gene matches: 4. This CDR3 spans 14 amino acids. Germline V gives CDR1 SEHNR, CDR2 FQNEAQ (reference sequence). Here the CDR3 reads CASSLGGSTYEQYF. The CDR3 coding sequence is TGTGCCAGCAGCTTGGGCGGGAGTACCTACGAGCAGTACTTC.

The chain combines TRBV19 with TRBJ1-6; D unresolved. Deletions cut 3 bases from V and 6 bases from J, with 9 bases between. CDR3 size: 14 residues. The germline gives CDR1 LNHDA, CDR2 SQIVND (reference sequence). The CDR3 region is CASSIGEINSPLHF. In nucleotides, the CDR3 is TGTGCCAGTAGTATTGGGGAGATTAATTCACCCCTCCACTTT.

The V gene is TRBV5-6, the J gene TRBJ1-1, with D maybe TRBD1 (5 bases). The length of the CDR3 is 15 residues. Per germline, CDR1 SGHDT and CDR2 YYEEEE. V was clipped by 3 bases and J by 0 bases, with 12 bases between them. The CDR3 is CASSSGILVNTEAFF. The CDR3, as DNA: TGTGCCAGCAGCTCAGGGATATTAGTGAACACTGAAGCTTTCTTT.

This chain uses TRBV5-4 with TRBJ1-3; tentatively, D is TRBD1 (5 bases). Germline loops: CDR1 SGHNT, CDR2 YYREEE (reference sequence). This CDR3 comprises 12 residues. The CDR3 sequence is CASWGSGNTIYF. DNA for the CDR3: TGTGCGAGCTGGGGCAGTGGAAACACCATATATTTT.

This clone was detected a few times. The rearrangement joins TRBV30 to TRBJ1-2; 7 positions match TRBD1. V trimming: 2 bases; J trimming: 1 base; junction bases outside the gene matches: 7. Germline V gene data show CDR1 as GTSNPN and CDR2 as SVGIG (reference sequence). The CDR3 has 15 residues. The CDR3 here is CAWSPRRGDNYGYTF. CDR3 nucleotide sequence: TGTGCCTGGAGTCCCCGCAGGGGGGATAACTATGGCTACACCTTC.

CDR3 bases: TGTGCCAGCAATAGCGATCTCCACGACGCTGAAGCTTTCTTT. This codes for CASNSDLHDAEAFF. The chain employs TRBV6-1 and TRBJ1-1; D not resolved. This CDR3 is 14 amino acids long. The V end was cut by 7 bases, the J end by 6 bases, with 18 bases between. Germline V CDR1 and CDR2: MNHNS, SASEGT.

This sequence joins TRBV6-6 and TRBJ1-6, with unresolved D. V lost 5 bases, J lost 6 bases, and 11 bases lay in between. Germline values: CDR1 MNHNY, CDR2 SVGAGI (reference sequence). This CDR3 has 14 amino acids. The CDR3 nucleotides read TGTGCCAGCAGTACCTCCTATCCTAATTCACCCCTCCACTTT. It specifies CASSTSYPNSPLHF.

The J gene is TRBJ1-5, the V gene TRBV5-4; a possible D gene is TRBD1 (6 bases). CDR3 length equals 15 residues. The ends were cut back, 10 bases at V and 5 bases at J, with 22 bases in the middle. From germline, CDR1 is SGHNT and CDR2 YYREEE (reference sequence). In DNA, the CDR3 is TGTGCCCTCAGGGGAGAATTGGGAAGTTATCAGCCCCAGCATTTT. It is translated as CALRGELGSYQPQHF.

In its sample, this clone was seen once. V is TRBV6-5 and J is TRBJ2-1; TRBD1 aligns across 8 bases. The CDR3 spans 15 residues. V lost 2 bases to trimming and J lost 9 bases; unmatched junction nucleotides: 9. Germline values: CDR1 MNHEY, CDR2 SVGAGI. The CDR3 DNA reads as TGTGCCAGCAGTTACCCACAGGGGGTAGCCAGTGAGCAGTTCTTC. It translates to CASSYPQGVASEQFF.

This clone was seen more than once but under ten times. The chain links TRBV28 to TRBJ2-2, with TRBD2 matching 10 bases. Looked up from germline, CDR1 is MDHEN and CDR2 is SYDVKM. The CDR3 loop spans 17 amino acids. V lost 2 bases and J lost 3; bases outside the gene matches: 6. The CDR3 DNA reads TGTGCCAGCAGTTTAGACTCTAGCGGGAGTGACACCGGGGAGCTGTTTTTT. Protein sequence: CASSLDSSGSDTGELFF.

The chain uses TRBV7-9 and TRBJ2-3; TRBD2 is a possible D gene (5 bases). This CDR3 has 15 residues. The V and J ends lost 1 base and 6 bases respectively, with 14 bases between them. Germline values: CDR1 SEHNR, CDR2 FQNEAQ (reference sequence). CDR3 amino acids: CASSLGALGVDTQYF. DNA of the CDR3: TGTGCCAGCAGCTTAGGGGCTTTGGGAGTGGATACGCAGTATTTT.

This chain links TRBV4-1 with TRBJ2-2; 9 bases are shared with TRBD1. The CDR3 loop spans 15 amino acids. With V trimmed by 4 bases and J by 8 bases, 8 bases remained unmatched. Looked up from germline, CDR1 is MGHRA and CDR2 is YSYEKL. Here the CDR3 reads CASSPGQGGSGELFF. CDR3 sequence (DNA): TGCGCCAGCAGCCCGGGACAGGGCGGATCGGGGGAGCTGTTTTTT.